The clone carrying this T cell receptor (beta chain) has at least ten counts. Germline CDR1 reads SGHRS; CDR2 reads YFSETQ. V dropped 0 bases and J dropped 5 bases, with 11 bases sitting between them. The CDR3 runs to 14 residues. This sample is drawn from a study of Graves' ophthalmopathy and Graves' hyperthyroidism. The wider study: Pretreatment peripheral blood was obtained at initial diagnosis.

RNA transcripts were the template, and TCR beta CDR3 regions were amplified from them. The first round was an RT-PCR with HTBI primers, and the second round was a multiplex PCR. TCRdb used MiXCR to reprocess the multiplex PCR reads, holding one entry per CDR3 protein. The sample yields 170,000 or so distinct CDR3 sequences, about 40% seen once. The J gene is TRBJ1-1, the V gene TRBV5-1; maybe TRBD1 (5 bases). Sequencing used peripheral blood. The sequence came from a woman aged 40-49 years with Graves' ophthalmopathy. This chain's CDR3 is CASSLVGEQTEAFF. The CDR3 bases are TGCGCCAGCAGCTTGGTAGGGGAACAAACTGAAGCTTTCTTT.